These T cell receptor beta chains were read from a single sample in a study of OX40 agonist ivuxolimab in advanced cancers. Clones were sequenced by immunoSEQ multiplex PCR, and TCRdb holds only the in-frame ones, with some missing. The sample yields around 50,000 clones, about 90% seen once. The sample consisted of CD4+ or CD8+ T cells sorted from blood, taken in a trial of the OX40 agonist ivuxolimab. These receptors were obtained from an adult with an advanced solid tumor such as melanoma, head and neck, liver or kidney cancer. CDR3s leave out the opening cysteine and the closing phenylalanine or tryptophan.

j_call cdr3_length v_call cdr3_aa
TRBJ2-7 10 TRBV5-4 ASSRAGYEQY
TRBJ1-4 13 TRBV4-3 ASSQDGRVVEKLF
TRBJ2-2 14 TRBV9 ASSSRTETNTGELF
TRBJ2-7 12 TRBV6-1 ASRGTESSYEQY
TRBJ2-2 12 TRBV7-3 ASSPLGNTGELF
TRBJ2-5 13 TRBV6-5 ASSIGLAGGETQY
TRBJ1-1 15 TRBV7-9 ASSHSRAVTLNTEAF
TRBJ1-2 14 TRBV5-1 ASSLVEDRGLYGYT
TRBJ1-5 11 TRBV7-8 ASSGQLNQPQH
TRBJ1-2 13 TRBV28 ASSLWGTFNYGYT
TRBJ2-7 13 TRBV4-2 ASSQETSGGYEQY
TRBJ2-1 12 TRBV7-8 ASSSRGPYNEQF
TRBJ2-1 16 TRBV10-1 ASSDPKTSGGAIGEQF
TRBJ1-4 14 TRBV7-9 ASSNEGTATNEKLF
TRBJ2-7 12 TRBV7-8 ASSPTTGNYEQY
TRBJ1-5 12 TRBV28 AINRQAKNQPQH
TRBJ1-2 13 TRBV4-1 ASSQTEQGVHGYT
TRBJ1-5 13 TRBV28 ASSLFAPDNQPQH
TRBJ2-1 13 TRBV6-4 ASSPTSGGAIEQF
TRBJ2-7 13 TRBV4-3 ASSPGQGSSYEQY
TRBJ2-1 13 TRBV4-3 ASSQDIAGYNEQF
TRBJ1-3 13 TRBV6-5 ASSPGTVSGNTIY
TRBJ2-1 12 TRBV7-6 ASSSPGAYNEQF
TRBJ1-4 14 TRBV4-1 ASSQDPGPTNEKLF
TRBJ2-1 13 TRBV4-1 ASSHPEDRVNEQF
TRBJ1-2 12 TRBV30 AWSPDGNGYGYT
TRBJ2-4 11 TRBV10-3 AISDVAKNIQY
TRBJ2-2 12 TRBV5-4 ASSPLGNTGELF
TRBJ2-7 12 TRBV19 ASSATGQSYEQY
TRBJ2-1 14 TRBV7-9 ASSPREAGGNNEQF
TRBJ2-7 9 TRBV7-9 ASSLSYEQY
TRBJ2-1 14 TRBV7-2 ASSLDSGVLYNEQF
TRBJ2-7 13 TRBV10-1 ASRARDRDSYEQY
TRBJ1-2 13 TRBV10-3 AISEEEGSYYGYT
TRBJ2-1 12 TRBV5-4 ASSQDETHNEQF
TRBJ2-7 10 TRBV6-1 ALAGLTYEQY
TRBJ2-5 13 TRBV10-3 AISESGGLRETQY
TRBJ2-7 11 TRBV29-1 SVHTGESYEQY
TRBJ1-2 13 TRBV6-5 ASSYANRALYGYT
TRBJ1-6 14 TRBV27 ASSLSGTYGRSPLH
TRBJ2-5 12 TRBV28 ASSPSGGIETQY
TRBJ2-1 14 TRBV23-1 ASSQFSYPERHEQF
TRBJ1-2 13 TRBV29-1 SAAPRQGEGYGYT
TRBJ2-1 12 TRBV13 ASSLAGGYNEQF
TRBJ1-1 11 TRBV2 ASRPGKGTEAF
TRBJ1-6 12 TRBV6-6 ASSRAGKDSPLH
TRBJ2-7 11 TRBV25-1 ASSDWEGVEQY
TRBJ2-1 13 TRBV29-1 SVRGGTSSYNEQF
TRBJ2-7 12 TRBV19 ASSIGPIGYEQY